One sample yielded the 25 T cell receptor beta chains listed below, sequenced in a study of early T cells in non-severe SARS-CoV-2 infection. A single record per CDR3 protein comes from TCRdb applying MiXCR to the 5' RACE reads. The sample carries about 44,000 distinct CDR3 sequences, 20% to 25% recorded once. The sample consisted of whole blood, taken at baseline. The receptor set was obtained from an adult who was a healthcare worker with PCR-confirmed SARS-CoV-2 infection or an uninfected control (not recorded which).

The chain is built from TRBV25-1 and TRBJ1-4, with 9 bases aligning to TRBD1. Germline assignment: CDR1 MGHDK and CDR2 SYGVNS. The V and J ends lost 4 bases and 4 bases, in that order; junction bases with no gene match: 7. This CDR3 is built from 16 residues. As DNA, the CDR3 is TGTGCCAGCAGTGCCCCGGGACAGGGAATTAATGAAAAACTGTTTTTT. Encoded protein: CASSAPGQGINEKLFF.

This clonotype was observed a few times. The gene calls are TRBV7-2 and TRBJ2-2; D is perhaps TRBD1 or TRBD2 (6 bases each). Germline assignment: CDR1 SGHTA and CDR2 FQGNSA. This CDR3 contains 17 residues. Trimming stripped 1 base from V and 3 bases from J, with 15 bases between. The CDR3 sequence: CASSLGLGGHYTGELFF. DNA of the CDR3: TGTGCCAGCAGCTTAGGACTCGGGGGACACTACACCGGGGAGCTGTTTTTT.

V usage is TRBV13 and J usage is TRBJ2-2, with 7 bases fitting TRBD1. CDR3 length: 17 residues. The ends lost 6 bases at V and 1 base at J; junction bases unmatched: 11. Germline V CDR1 and CDR2: PRHDT, FYEKMQ (reference sequence). The CDR3 nucleotides read TGTGCCAGCAGTTTCAGCCCCGGGACAGAGAACACCGGGGAGCTGTTTTTT. It yields the protein CASSFSPGTENTGELFF.

The J gene is TRBJ2-1, the V gene TRBV18, with TRBD1 matching 7 bases. The germline V gene has CDR1 KGHSH and CDR2 LQKENI. After removal of 3 bases from V and 2 bases from J, the junction contained 4 bases not matched to a gene. The CDR3 covers 15 residues. The CDR3 spells CASSPPGTAYNEQFF. CDR3 bases: TGTGCCAGCTCACCCCCCGGGACAGCCTACAATGAGCAGTTCTTC. Using reference TRBV18 and TRBJ2-1 for the parts outside the CDR3, the full variable domain is NAGVMQNPRHLVRRRGQEARLRCSPMKGHSHVYWYRQLPEEGLKFMVYLQKENIIDESGMPKERFSAEFPKEGPSILRIQQVVRGDSAAYFCASSPPGTAYNEQFFGPGTRLTVL.

V usage is TRBV27 and J usage is TRBJ1-1; D may be TRBD1 (5 bases). Germline-derived CDR1 and CDR2 are MNHEY and SMNVEV (reference sequence). The CDR3 consists of 12 residues. The germline V and J ends were trimmed by 8 bases and 4 bases, with 11 bases remaining between them. CDR3 loop: CASGGGGTEAFF. DNA for the CDR3: TGTGCCAGCGGGGGGGGTGGCACTGAAGCTTTCTTT.

The rearrangement links TRBV29-1 to TRBJ2-3; no reliable D call. The CDR3 has 11 residues. The V end lost 1 base, the J end lost 7 bases, and 6 bases lay between the germline ends. Per the germline V gene, CDR1 is SQVTM and CDR2 is ANQGSEA. This CDR3 reads CSVEAEYTQYF. Written as DNA, the CDR3 is TGCAGCGTTGAAGCGGAGTATACGCAGTATTTT.

This clonotype was seen at least ten times. The rearrangement uses TRBV25-1 and TRBJ2-3; 12 bases fit TRBD2. This CDR3 has 16 amino acids. V gave up 4 bases and J gave up 4 bases; unmatched junction bases: 6. CDR1 and CDR2 (germline): MGHDK, SYGVNS. The CDR3 sequence is CASSGSSGGAADTQYF. The CDR3 nucleotides read TGTGCCAGCAGTGGGTCTAGCGGGGGGGCGGCAGATACGCAGTATTTT.

The chain links TRBV12-3 or TRBV12-4 to TRBJ1-2, with 9 bases that match TRBD1. The length of the CDR3 is 16 residues. The V segment lost 6 bases and the J segment 4 bases; nucleotides outside the gene matches: 12. The CDR3 DNA sequence: TGTGCCAGCAGCTCCGGGACAGGGTACTATGGCTATGGCTACACCTTC. Translated, it gives CASSSGTGYYGYGYTF.

CDR3 protein: CARVGEPAGTDTQYF. Here the CDR3 DNA reads TGTGCCAGGGTCGGCGAACCCGCGGGGACAGATACGCAGTATTTT. The chain links TRBV13 to TRBJ2-3; a possible D gene is TRBD2 (6 bases). The germline CDR1 and CDR2 sequences are PRHDT and FYEKMQ (reference sequence). This CDR3 is built from 15 residues. The V gene lost 9 bases and the J gene lost 3 bases, with 19 bases spanning the gap.

V and J are TRBV4-2 and TRBJ1-1, with 9 bases fitting TRBD1. The CDR3 is 15 amino acids. V was clipped by 0 bases and J by 3 bases; unmatched bases: 2. Germline assignment: CDR1 LGHNA and CDR2 YNFKEQ. The CDR3 bases are TGTGCCAGCAGCCAAGACCGGACAGGGGACACTGAAGCTTTCTTT. This translates into CASSQDRTGDTEAFF.

The V gene is TRBV7-9, the J gene TRBJ2-3; the match to TRBD2 covers 7 bases. CDR1 SEHNR and CDR2 FQNEAQ come from the germline V gene (reference sequence). The V segment lost 4 bases and the J segment 10 bases; nucleotides outside the gene matches: 2. The CDR3 totals 11 residues. This CDR3 is CASSSGGAQYF. The CDR3 coding sequence is TGTGCCAGCAGCTCGGGGGGAGCGCAGTATTTT.

This chain uses TRBV10-3 with TRBJ1-2; perhaps TRBD1 as D (5 bases). CDR1 is ENHRY, CDR2 SYGVKD, per germline. V was trimmed by 7 bases and J by 4 bases, leaving 13 bases between them. CDR3 size: 13 residues. The CDR3 is CAINRGGSYGYTF. The CDR3 nucleotides read TGTGCCATCAACCGGGGCGGAAGCTATGGCTACACCTTC.

In this sample, this clonotype turned up many times. The rearrangement joins TRBV20-1 to TRBJ2-3; 7 bases line up with TRBD2. CDR1 and CDR2 (germline): DFQATT, SNEGSKA (reference sequence). Unmatched junction bases numbered 13, after V lost 3 bases and J lost 10 bases. The length of the CDR3 is 14 residues. The DNA for the CDR3 is TGCAGTGCTAGCCCCCCCCCTAGCGGCCTAGCGCAGTATTTT. The encoded protein is CSASPPPSGLAQYF.

The chain has TRBV5-1 and TRBJ2-5; possible D gene TRBD1, 5 bases. Looked up from germline, CDR1 is SGHRS and CDR2 is YFSETQ. V dropped 2 bases and J dropped 5 bases, with 13 bases sitting between them. This CDR3 has 14 amino acids. This CDR3 reads CASSLGHNRETQYF. In DNA, the CDR3 is TGCGCCAGCAGCTTAGGACATAACAGGGAGACCCAGTACTTC.

The chain joins TRBV7-9 to TRBJ2-3; unclear D gene. V lost 4 bases to trimming and J lost 4 bases, with 12 bases between them. Looked up from germline, CDR1 is SEHNR and CDR2 is FQNEAQ (reference sequence). The CDR3 consists of 14 residues. CDR3 sequence (DNA): TGTGCCAGCAGCTCGGACGGACGCGCAGATACGCAGTATTTT. This translates into CASSSDGRADTQYF.

The chain recombines TRBV5-4 with TRBJ2-7, with 8 positions matching TRBD2. Germline CDR1 reads SGHNT; CDR2 reads YYREEE (reference sequence). V was clipped by 0 bases and J by 2 bases; unmatched bases: 4. The CDR3 runs to 15 residues. The CDR3 nucleotides are TGTGCCAGCAGCTTGGAATTAGCGGGGCCCTACGAGCAGTACTTC. Translated: CASSLELAGPYEQYF.

This clonotype appeared many times. V usage is TRBV11-2 and J usage is TRBJ1-1; D is uncertain. The CDR3 has 13 amino acids. Trimming cost V 3 bases and J 5 bases, with 10 bases left between them. In germline, CDR1 is SGHAT, CDR2 FQNNGV. CDR3: CASSFQRGTEAFF. CDR3 bases: TGTGCCAGCAGCTTTCAACGGGGAACTGAAGCTTTCTTT. Using reference TRBV11-2 and TRBJ1-1 for the parts outside the CDR3, the full variable domain is EAGVAQSPRYKIIEKRQSVAFWCNPISGHATLYWYQQILGQGPKLLIQFQNNGVVDDSQLPKDRFSAERLKGVDSTLKIQPAKLEDSAVYLCASSFQRGTEAFFGQGTRLTVV.

There are a few counts of this clonotype. V is TRBV12-3 or TRBV12-4 and J is TRBJ1-1; D call uncertain. The CDR3 is 12 residues long. V gave up 3 bases and J gave up 5 bases, with 7 bases separating them. The CDR3, as DNA: TGTGCCAGCAGTTTCTGGGATACTGAAGCTTTCTTT. This gives the protein CASSFWDTEAFF.

J is TRBJ2-7 and V is TRBV29-1; 9 bases are a match to TRBD1. The CDR3 is made up of 16 amino acids. V was clipped by 5 bases and J by 4 bases; unmatched bases: 15. Per the germline V gene, CDR1 is SQVTM and CDR2 is ANQGSEA. CDR3 nucleotides: TGCAGCGTTATGGGGTCGGTAACAGGGGGCATTTACGAGCAGTACTTC. It codes for CSVMGSVTGGIYEQYF.

V gene TRBV18 combines with J gene TRBJ2-7, with 8 bases that match TRBD1. CDR3 size: 12 residues. From germline, CDR1 is KGHSH and CDR2 LQKENI. The V and J ends lost 4 bases and 7 bases, in that order; junction bases with no gene match: 3. CDR3 sequence reads: CASSLDRGEQYF. The CDR3 nucleotides read TGTGCCAGCTCACTTGACAGGGGTGAGCAGTACTTC.

This clonotype was counted a few times. This chain connects TRBV29-1 to TRBJ1-5; TRBD1 matches 9 bases. The CDR3 is 13 residues long. The ends lost 6 bases at V and 6 bases at J; junction bases unmatched: 6. CDR1 SQVTM and CDR2 ANQGSEA come from the germline V gene. CDR3 sequence: CSVLDRGGQPQHF. The CDR3 DNA sequence: TGCAGCGTGCTGGACAGGGGCGGTCAGCCCCAGCATTTT.

This clonotype was observed a single time. This chain links TRBV12-3 or TRBV12-4 with TRBJ1-4; D is unresolved. CDR3 size: 16 residues. Trimming took 4 bases from V and 2 from J, leaving 14 bases between them. CDR3 residues: CASSSRYGETNEKLFF. The CDR3 region has the DNA TGTGCCAGCAGTTCCCGTTACGGAGAGACTAATGAAAAACTGTTTTTT.

This clonotype was observed many times. The DNA of the CDR3 is TGCAGTGCTAGAGATCCGGCTAGCGGGGAAAGGGCGGATGAGCAGTTCTTC. Translated: CSARDPASGERADEQFF. The chain has TRBV20-1 and TRBJ2-1; the match to TRBD2 covers 9 bases. There are 17 residues in the CDR3. CDR1 and CDR2 (germline): DFQATT, SNEGSKA (reference sequence). Germline trimming cut 0 bases from V and 8 bases from J; bases unmatched to any gene: 14.

The chain employs TRBV14 and TRBJ1-6; a weak D match, TRBD1 (6 bases). In germline, CDR1 is SGHDN, CDR2 FVKESK. With 4 bases removed from V and 10 bases from J, the gap between germline ends came to 8 bases. The CDR3 totals 12 residues. The CDR3 loop is CASSRQASPLHF. DNA of the CDR3: TGTGCCAGCAGCCGACAGGCATCACCCCTCCACTTT.

This clonotype was picked up a small number of times. This chain joins TRBV5-4 and TRBJ2-7; possibly TRBD1 for D (6 bases). CDR3 length: 14 amino acids. Germline loops: CDR1 SGHNT, CDR2 YYREEE (reference sequence). Trimming took 0 bases from V and 5 from J, leaving 12 bases between them. The CDR3 nucleotides are TGTGCCAGCAGCTTGGGGACAGAAGTGGACGAGCAGTACTTC. Its translation: CASSLGTEVDEQYF.